This T cell receptor (beta chain) emerged from a study of regulatory T cells in long-lasting Graves disease. Points from the study as a whole: Thyroid tissue went unstudied; only peripheral blood was examined.

The time point was: newly diagnosed GD, antithyroid drugs for less than 3 months. From RNA extracted from PBMCs, the TCR library was made. Germline V gives CDR1 SGHTA, CDR2 FQGTGA. The CDR3 spans 14 residues. J lost 3 bases, V lost 3 bases, and 3 bases had no gene match. This clonotype occurred many times. Its antigen is unidentified. Both iRepertoire HTBI primers and Arm-PCR of CDR3 regions were used to build the TCR beta libraries. TCRdb used MiXCR to reprocess the multiplex PCR reads, holding one entry per CDR3 protein. The table has some 350,000 distinct CDR3 sequences, 15% to 20% seen once. These sequences were also reported in another study, on T cells in Graves' hyperthyroidism and ophthalmopathy.

The clonotype comes from a woman younger than 30 with Graves disease. This sample comprised peripheral blood mononuclear cells (PBMCs), obtained at new diagnosis, from a patient treated with antithyroid drugs. V is TRBV7-3 and J is TRBJ1-1; 8 positions agree with TRBD1. CDR3 DNA sequence: TGTGCCAGCAGCTTGGACAGGGAAGACACTGAAGCTTTCTTT. Amino acid sequence: CASSLDREDTEAFF. Full variable domain (outside the CDR3, taken from reference TRBV7-3 and TRBJ1-1): GAGVSQTPSNKVTEKGKYVELRCDPISGHTALYWYRQSLGQGPEFLIYFQGTGAADDSGLPNDRFFAVRPEGSVSTLKIQRTERGDSAVYLCASSLDREDTEAFFGQGTRLTVV.